This TCR beta chain was sequenced for a study of blood T cell repertoires in COVID-19. Study background: Whether acute or convalescent, the COVID-19 samples came from the United States, Italy and Spain. The analysed material was cDNA or gDNA that came from T cells, B-cell-depleted T cells, or PBMCs.

V shed 6 bases and J shed 6 bases, with 15 bases lying between them. CDR1 and CDR2 (germline): MDHEN, SYDVKM. This CDR3 is built from 15 residues. How the authors handled the data: Nucleated cell counts were estimated from reference gene primer amplification. Repertoires were generated with immunoSEQ multiplex PCR, while TCRdb's copy carries only in-frame clones and drops some. Clonal size and the V and J genes are those of that table, whereas D and trimming came from the DNA. This table has about 100,000 clones, approximately 80% appearing once. The chain has TRBV28 and TRBJ1-6; TRBD1 might be the D (5 bases). The sequence came from a man in his 60s with acute or convalescent COVID-19. The specimen sequenced was peripheral blood. The CDR3 coding sequence is TGTGCCAGCAGGCCCTCGGGGGAGGGTAATTCACCCCTCCACTTT. Encoded protein: CASRPSGEGNSPLHF.